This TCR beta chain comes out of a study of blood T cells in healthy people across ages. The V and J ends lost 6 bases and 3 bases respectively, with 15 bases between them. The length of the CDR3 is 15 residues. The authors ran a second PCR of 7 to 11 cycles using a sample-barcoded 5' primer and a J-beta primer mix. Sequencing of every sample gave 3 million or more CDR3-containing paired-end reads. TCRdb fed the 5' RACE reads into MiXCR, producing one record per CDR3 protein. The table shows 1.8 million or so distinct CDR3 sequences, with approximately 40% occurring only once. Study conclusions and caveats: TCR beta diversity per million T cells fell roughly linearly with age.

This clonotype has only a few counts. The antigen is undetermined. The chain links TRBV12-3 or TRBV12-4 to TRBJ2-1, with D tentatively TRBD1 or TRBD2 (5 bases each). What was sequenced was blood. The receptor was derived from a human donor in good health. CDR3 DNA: TGTGCCAGCAGCCGAGGGACCGGGGTCTACAATGAGCAGTTCTTC. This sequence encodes CASSRGTGVYNEQFF.